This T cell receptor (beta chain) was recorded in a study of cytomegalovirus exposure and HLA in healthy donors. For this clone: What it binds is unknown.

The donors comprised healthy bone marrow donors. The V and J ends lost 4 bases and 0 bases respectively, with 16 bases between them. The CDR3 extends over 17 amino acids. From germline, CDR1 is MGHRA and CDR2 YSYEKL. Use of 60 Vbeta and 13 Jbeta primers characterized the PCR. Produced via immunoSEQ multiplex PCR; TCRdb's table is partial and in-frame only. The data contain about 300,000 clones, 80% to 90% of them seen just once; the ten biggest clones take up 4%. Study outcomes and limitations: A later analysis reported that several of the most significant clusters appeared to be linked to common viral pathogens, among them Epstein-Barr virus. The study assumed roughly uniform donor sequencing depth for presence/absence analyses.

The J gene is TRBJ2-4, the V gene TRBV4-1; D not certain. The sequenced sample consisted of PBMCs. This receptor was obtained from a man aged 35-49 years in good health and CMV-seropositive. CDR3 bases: TGCGCCAGCAGCCTTGCCCCCCCCGGTATAGCCAAAAACATTCAGTACTTC. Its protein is CASSLAPPGIAKNIQYF.